The clone carrying this T cell receptor (beta chain) has more than one count but fewer than ten. CDR1 is MNHNY and CDR2 is SVGAGI in the germline V gene (reference sequence). This CDR3 spans 13 amino acids. Trimming cost V 11 bases and J 4 bases, with 15 bases left between them. One entry per CDR3 protein, called by TCRdb with MiXCR from the 5' RACE reads. The repertoire holds roughly 120,000 distinct CDR3 sequences, with approximately 12% as singletons. These data belong to a study of spatial heterogeneity in lung cancer. Time point reported: blood at routine non-recurrence follow-up after resection. Whole RNA came from tumor, nontumor lung or frozen PBMC and was sequenced without being sorted.

The sequenced sample was PBMCs, obtained at follow-up. The rearrangement joins TRBV6-6 to TRBJ2-4; D ambiguous. The clonotype comes from a male donor with early-stage non-small cell lung cancer. The CDR3, as DNA: TGTGCCTGCCTTACGATAGAAAAAAACATTCAGTACTTC. Protein product: CACLTIEKNIQYF.